These 11 T cell receptor beta chains came from one sample sequenced in a study of cytomegalovirus exposure and HLA in healthy donors. The PCR had 60 Vbeta and 13 Jbeta primers. The repertoire was sequenced with immunoSEQ multiplex PCR; TCRdb's copy has only in-frame clones and lacks some. The table includes roughly 160,000 clones, over 70% detected once. Sequencing input: PBMCs. These receptors were taken from a boy younger than 10 in good health and CMV-seronegative.

V is TRBV4-3 and J is TRBJ2-2; D is perhaps TRBD2 (5 bases). Germline V lookup: CDR1 LGHNA, CDR2 YSLEER. V was trimmed by 0 bases and J by 4 bases, leaving 12 bases between them. The CDR3 is made up of 16 amino acids. The CDR3 reads CASSQEGGRVTGELFF. Here the CDR3 DNA reads TGCGCCAGCAGCCAAGAAGGCGGGCGGGTCACCGGGGAGCTGTTTTTT.

This clone was found a few times. The chain joins TRBV5-6 to TRBJ2-7, with a possible D match to TRBD2 (5 bases). V lost 1 base to trimming and J lost 4 bases, with 12 bases between them. The CDR3 covers 14 residues. Germline V gives CDR1 SGHDT, CDR2 YYEEEE. CDR3 sequence reads: CASSLFREGYEQYF. The CDR3 nucleotides read TGTGCCAGCAGCTTGTTCCGAGAGGGTTACGAGCAGTACTTC.

This chain connects TRBV14 to TRBJ2-7; the match to TRBD2 covers 7 bases. V lost 6 bases, J lost 5 bases, and 13 bases stayed unmatched. This CDR3 contains 15 residues. The germline gives CDR1 SGHDN, CDR2 FVKESK. The CDR3 spells CASSLGLSLCHEQYF. DNA of the CDR3: TGTGCCAGCAGTCTGGGACTAAGCCTCTGCCACGAGCAGTACTTC.

The V call is TRBV9, the J call TRBJ1-1; D not resolved. In germline, CDR1 is SGDLS, CDR2 YYNGEE. Between the trimmed V and J ends, which lost 5 bases and 3 bases, there was a span of 17 bases. The CDR3 is made up of 15 amino acids. The CDR3 nucleotides are TGTGCCAGCAGTCCGGTGTTCCCCGAGGACACTGAAGCTTTCTTT. Translating gives CASSPVFPEDTEAFF.

The chain combines TRBV2 with TRBJ1-3, with D possibly TRBD1 on 5 matching bases. CDR3 size: 17 residues. Germline values: CDR1 SNHLY, CDR2 FYNNEI. V shed 1 base and J shed 0 bases, with 13 bases lying between them. The CDR3 protein is CASSEEDTFPSGNTIYF. The CDR3 DNA reads TGTGCCAGCAGTGAAGAGGACACGTTCCCCTCTGGAAACACCATATATTTT.

V is TRBV23-1 and J is TRBJ2-3; 8 bases agree with TRBD1. TRBV23-1 is treated as an ORF (open reading frame) with a function not yet certain. V shed 2 bases and J 4 bases; nucleotides not matched to a gene: 11. This CDR3 contains 17 residues. The CDR3 sequence is CASSQPQSSGGADTQYF. The CDR3 coding sequence is TGCGCCAGCAGTCAACCCCAGAGTTCAGGGGGCGCAGATACGCAGTATTTT.

The rearrangement links TRBV11-2 to TRBJ2-2; no reliable D call. The CDR3 is made up of 12 amino acids. The germline V and J ends were trimmed by 5 bases and 5 bases, with 6 bases remaining between them. Germline V gene sequence: CDR1 SGHAT, CDR2 FQNNGV. The CDR3 DNA is TGTGCCAGCAGCCCGGGTACCGGGGAGCTGTTTTTT. It specifies CASSPGTGELFF.

The CDR3 coding sequence is TGCGCCAGCAGCTTGGAAGCGGCGAACACTGAAGCTTTCTTT. Amino acids: CASSLEAANTEAFF. The chain has TRBV5-1 and TRBJ1-1; D is undetermined. The germline gives CDR1 SGHRS, CDR2 YFSETQ. Between the trimmed V and J ends, which lost 0 bases and 1 base, there was a span of 7 bases. This CDR3 spans 14 amino acids.

This chain links TRBV9 with TRBJ2-1, with 13 positions matching TRBD2. With V trimmed by 3 bases and J by 12 bases, 9 bases remained unmatched. The CDR3 runs 15 residues. Germline values: CDR1 SGDLS, CDR2 YYNGEE. The CDR3 nucleotides are TGTGCCAGCAGCGCAACTAGCGGGAGGGCCGGAGGGCAGTTCTTC. Protein: CASSATSGRAGGQFF.

The chain has TRBV19 and TRBJ2-5; tentative D call: TRBD2 (5 bases). From germline, CDR1 is LNHDA and CDR2 SQIVND (reference sequence). V lost 5 bases to trimming and J lost 0 bases, with 13 bases between them. This CDR3 contains 15 residues. The CDR3 here is CASSPFGRDQETQYF. The CDR3 DNA reads as TGTGCCAGTAGTCCCTTCGGGCGGGACCAAGAGACCCAGTACTTC.

This sequence joins TRBV4-1 and TRBJ2-3; D uncertain. In germline, CDR1 is MGHRA, CDR2 YSYEKL. Trimming removed 2 bases from V and 2 bases from J, with 8 bases in between. CDR3 length: 14 residues. CDR3 nucleotide sequence: TGCGCCAGCAGCCAATTACTATTCACAGATACGCAGTATTTT. Protein product: CASSQLLFTDTQYF.